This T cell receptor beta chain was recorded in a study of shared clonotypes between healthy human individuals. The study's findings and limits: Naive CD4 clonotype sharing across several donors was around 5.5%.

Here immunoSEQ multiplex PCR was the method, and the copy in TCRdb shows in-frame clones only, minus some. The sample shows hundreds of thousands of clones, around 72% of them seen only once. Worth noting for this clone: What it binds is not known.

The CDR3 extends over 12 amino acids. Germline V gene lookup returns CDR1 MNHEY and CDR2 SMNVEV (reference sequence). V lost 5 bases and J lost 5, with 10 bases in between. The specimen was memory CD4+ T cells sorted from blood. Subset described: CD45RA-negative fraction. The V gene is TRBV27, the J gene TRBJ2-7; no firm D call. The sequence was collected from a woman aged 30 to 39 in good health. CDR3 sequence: CASSQRENEQYF. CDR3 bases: TGTGCCAGCAGTCAAAGGGAAAACGAGCAGTACTTC.